The 8 T cell receptor beta chains in this list originate from one sample, sequenced in a study of blood T cell repertoires in COVID-19. Sequencing used immunoSEQ multiplex PCR; TCRdb keeps in-frame clones, though not all of them. The sample has about 93,000 clones, about 88% seen once. Sequencing was done on a sample of peripheral blood. The origin of the receptors is a woman aged 80 or over with acute or convalescent COVID-19.

The chain carries TRBV3-1 (or the pseudogene TRBV3-2) and TRBJ2-5; 10 nucleotides agree with TRBD1. From germline, CDR1 is LGHDT and CDR2 YNNKEL (reference sequence). The CDR3 spans 15 residues. The ends lost 5 bases at V and 2 bases at J; junction bases unmatched: 5. In DNA, the CDR3 is TGTGCCAGCAGCTCTGACAGGGGGCGTCAAGAGACCCAGTACTTC. It yields the protein CASSSDRGRQETQYF.

The V call is TRBV9, the J call TRBJ1-2, with 8 bases matching TRBD1. V shed 2 bases and J 4 bases; nucleotides not matched to a gene: 4. The CDR3 spans 14 residues. CDR1 SGDLS and CDR2 YYNGEE come from the germline V gene. The CDR3 nucleotides read TGTGCCAGCAGCGTGGACAGGGCAGGCTATGGCTACACCTTC. This translates into CASSVDRAGYGYTF.

The chain recombines TRBV5-1 with TRBJ1-4; the match to TRBD1 covers 9 bases. The V gene's germline CDR1 is SGHRS and CDR2 YFSETQ. V dropped 4 bases and J dropped 1; count of bases not matched to a gene: 8. The CDR3 spans 17 residues. Here the CDR3 DNA reads TGCGCCAGCAGCCCGCTAGGACAGGGGTTAACTAATGAAAAACTGTTTTTT. It is translated as CASSPLGQGLTNEKLFF.

Regarding this clone: The sample has other DNA sequences that encode this CDR3 too. This chain connects TRBV2 to TRBJ1-5, with TRBD1 matching over 9 bases. The trim removed 6 bases at V and 5 bases at J, leaving 2 bases unmatched. This CDR3 spans 13 amino acids. Germline CDR1 reads SNHLY; CDR2 reads FYNNEI. The chain's CDR3 is CASSRDRDQPQHF. In nucleotides, the CDR3 is TGTGCCAGCAGCCGGGACAGGGATCAGCCCCAGCATTTT.

This rearrangement joins TRBV18 to TRBJ2-5; 7 nucleotides agree with TRBD2. After removal of 3 bases from V and 3 bases from J, the junction contained 4 bases not matched to a gene. This CDR3 region has 14 residues. Per the germline V gene, CDR1 is KGHSH and CDR2 is LQKENI. Here the CDR3 reads CASSPTAGKETQYF. The CDR3 DNA follows: TGTGCCAGCTCACCTACAGCGGGGAAAGAGACCCAGTACTTC.

With respect to this clone: Germline and junction disagree at one end, which may indicate a read error. The chain combines TRBV7-7 with TRBJ2-5; 9 nucleotides agree with TRBD2. The CDR3 has 19 residues. Germline V CDR1 and CDR2: SSHAT, FNYEAQ (reference sequence). CDR3 bases: TGTGCTAGCAGCTCGGGGGTGAGCGGGGGGCTCTCGTACCAAGAGACCCAGTACTTC. This sequence encodes CASSSGVSGGLSYQETQYF.

The rearrangement joins TRBV5-1 to TRBJ1-5, with 11 nucleotides matching TRBD1. Germline CDR1 reads SGHRS; CDR2 reads YFSETQ. The CDR3 spans 15 residues. J gave up 5 bases and V 1 base, and 2 bases lay outside the gene matches. The CDR3 protein is CASSLMGQGDQPQHF. The CDR3 DNA is TGCGCCAGCAGCTTGATGGGACAGGGGGATCAGCCCCAGCATTTT.

V gene TRBV28 combines with J gene TRBJ2-5, with 7 nucleotides matching TRBD2. V gave up 2 bases and J gave up 3 bases; unmatched junction bases: 18. The CDR3 loop spans 19 amino acids. CDR1 MDHEN and CDR2 SYDVKM come from the germline V gene. CDR3 residues: CASSLNPRWPSGKEETQYF. The CDR3 nucleotides are TGTGCCAGCAGTTTAAACCCTAGATGGCCTAGCGGAAAGGAAGAGACCCAGTACTTC.